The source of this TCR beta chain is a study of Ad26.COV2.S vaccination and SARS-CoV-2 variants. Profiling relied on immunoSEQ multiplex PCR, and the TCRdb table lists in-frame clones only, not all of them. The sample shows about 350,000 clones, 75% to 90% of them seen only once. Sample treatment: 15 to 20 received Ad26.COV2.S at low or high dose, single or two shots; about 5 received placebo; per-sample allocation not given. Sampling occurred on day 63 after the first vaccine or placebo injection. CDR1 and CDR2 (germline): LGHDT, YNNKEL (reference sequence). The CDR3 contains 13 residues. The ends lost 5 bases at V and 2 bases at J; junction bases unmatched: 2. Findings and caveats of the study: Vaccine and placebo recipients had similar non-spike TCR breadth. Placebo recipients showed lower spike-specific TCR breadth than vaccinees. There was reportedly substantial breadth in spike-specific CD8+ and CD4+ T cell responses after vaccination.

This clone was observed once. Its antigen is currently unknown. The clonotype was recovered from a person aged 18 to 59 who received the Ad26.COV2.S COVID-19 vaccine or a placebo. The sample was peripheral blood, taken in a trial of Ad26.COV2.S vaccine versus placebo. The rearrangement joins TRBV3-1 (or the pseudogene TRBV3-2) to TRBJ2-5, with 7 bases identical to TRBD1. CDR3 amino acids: CASSTDRQETQYF. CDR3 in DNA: TGTGCCAGCAGCACGGACAGGCAAGAGACCCAGTACTTC.